These 3 T cell receptor beta chains were all obtained from the same sample, sequenced in a study of preoperative IRX-2 immunotherapy in early breast cancer. Treatment noted: preoperative locoregional IRX-2 cytokine immunotherapy. Method: immunoSEQ multiplex PCR; TCRdb's copy keeps in-frame clones and lacks some. The sample comprises about 98,000 clones, about nine tenths of which are singletons, and roughly 1.9% rests with the top ten. The specimen comprised tumor tissue, sampled after IRX-2 immunotherapy. Receptor source: a human donor with breast cancer.

This sequence joins TRBV23-1 and TRBJ2-7; D remains ambiguous. TRBV23-1 is sorted into the ORF group, with uncertain function. Trimming took 4 bases from V and 3 from J, leaving 16 bases between them. CDR3 length: 15 residues. As DNA, the CDR3 is TGCGCCAGCAGTCTAACGGCGTCGTTGGACTACGAGCAGTACTTC. Amino acid sequence: CASSLTASLDYEQYF.

This chain uses TRBV11-1 with TRBJ2-2; D call uncertain. Germline V gene lookup returns CDR1 SGHAT and CDR2 FQDESV (reference sequence). The germline V and J ends were trimmed by 1 base and 7 bases, with 13 bases remaining between them. This CDR3 is 15 amino acids long. The DNA for the CDR3 is TGTGCCAGCAGCTTAGTACCCGGGCAGGACGGGGAGCTGTTTTTT. Amino acid sequence: CASSLVPGQDGELFF.

In DNA, the CDR3 is TGTGCCAGTAGTGTTGGACTAGCGGGAAGTGCGAACACCGGGGAGCTGTTTTTT. Translating gives CASSVGLAGSANTGELFF. The chain uses TRBV19 and TRBJ2-2, with 12 bases matching TRBD2. Unmatched junction bases numbered 7, after V lost 5 bases and J lost 0 bases. The length of the CDR3 is 18 residues. The germline gives CDR1 LNHDA, CDR2 SQIVND (reference sequence).